This TCR beta chain is from a study of CD8 T cells in Susac syndrome. Regarding the study as a whole: Susac-specific public clones were found in total CD8+ and CD8+ TEMRA repertoires, numbering 15 to 20 and five, respectively.

Reverse transcription used about 0.45 to 1 ug RNA and random hexamers. MiXCR, applied by TCRdb to the immunoSEQ multiplex PCR reads, yields one record per CDR3 protein. The table lists some 200,000 distinct CDR3 sequences, 95% of them singletons. CDR1 DFQATT and CDR2 SNEGSKA come from the germline V gene (reference sequence). Trimming took 6 bases from V and 0 from J, leaving 9 bases between them. The CDR3 totals 12 residues. Details on this clonotype: Its specificity is unknown.

The receptor was derived from a human donor with Susac syndrome. J is TRBJ2-7 and V is TRBV20-1; a possible D gene is TRBD2 (5 bases). The specimen was CD8+ T cells from PBMCs. The CDR3 reads CSASSDSYEQYF. The CDR3 DNA follows: TGCAGTGCGAGTAGCGACTCCTACGAGCAGTACTTC.